The 22 T cell receptor beta chains reported below all come from one sample, sequenced in a study of blood T cells in healthy people across ages. Next came a second PCR, run for about 7 to 11 cycles, which used a sample-barcoded 5' primer along with a J-beta primer mix. One entry per CDR3 protein, called by TCRdb with MiXCR from the 5' RACE reads. The table has roughly 680,000 distinct CDR3 sequences, roughly 20% seen once. Sequencing was done on a sample of blood. These receptors all come from a man aged 70-80 years in good health.

This rearrangement joins TRBV28 to TRBJ2-5; possible D gene TRBD1, 6 bases. With the DNA end fitting TRBJ2-7 better, the J assignment may be wrong. Germline-derived CDR1 and CDR2 are MDHEN and SYDVKM. CDR3 length equals 15 residues. CDR3 sequence (DNA): TGTGCCAGCAGCTTAGGGGCAGGGGATACCTACGAGCAGTACTTC. The encoded protein is CASSLGAGDTYEQYF.

This clonotype was picked up a small number of times. This chain links TRBV5-1 with TRBJ2-7, with 7 nucleotides matching TRBD1. V trimming: 3 bases; J trimming: 0 bases; junction bases outside the gene matches: 6. CDR1 SGHRS and CDR2 YFSETQ come from the germline V gene. The CDR3 length is 15 residues. CDR3 nucleotide sequence: TGCGCCAGCAGCTCGGGACAGAGCAGCTCCTACGAGCAGTACTTC. This gives the protein CASSSGQSSSYEQYF. The complete variable domain, with remaining parts taken from reference TRBV5-1 and TRBJ2-7, reads KAGVTQTPRYLIKTRGQQVTLSCSPISGHRSVSWYQQTPGQGLQFLFEYFSETQRNKGNFPGRFSGRQFSNSRSEMNVSTLELGDSALYLCASSSGQSSSYEQYFGPGTRLTVT.

V is TRBV7-2 and J is TRBJ2-5, with TRBD2 matching 12 bases. The DNA matches TRBJ2-1 better at its end, which makes the J call doubtful. This CDR3 comprises 15 residues. Germline values: CDR1 SGHTA, CDR2 FQGNSA. The CDR3: CASSLALAGGNEQFF. Here the CDR3 DNA reads TGTGCCAGCAGCTTAGCCCTAGCGGGAGGGAATGAGCAGTTCTTC.

This clonotype appeared a few times. The CDR3 DNA sequence: TGCAGTGCTACAGAAAACTATGGCTACACCTTC. It specifies CSATENYGYTF. The J gene is TRBJ1-2, the V gene TRBV20-1; D gene ambiguous. Trimming cost V 4 bases and J 2 bases, with 5 bases left between them. CDR1 is DFQATT and CDR2 is SNEGSKA in the germline V gene (reference sequence). The CDR3 consists of 11 residues.

The V and J genes are TRBV5-8 and TRBJ1-1; D possibly corresponds to TRBD1 (6 bases). Germline V lookup: CDR1 SGHTS, CDR2 YDEGEE. The V gene lost 5 bases and the J gene lost 0 bases, with 14 bases spanning the gap. The CDR3 is 15 residues long. As DNA, the CDR3 is TGTGCCAGCAGAGGGGGGGGCGAGATGAACACTGAAGCTTTCTTT. It is translated as CASRGGGEMNTEAFF.

The chain combines TRBV9 with TRBJ2-3; D gene uncertain. CDR1 is SGDLS, CDR2 YYNGEE, per germline. CDR3 length: 12 amino acids. The germline V and J ends were trimmed by 4 bases and 5 bases, with 8 bases remaining between them. The CDR3 nucleotides read TGTGCCAGCAGCCCCCACATAGATACGCAGTATTTT. Amino acid sequence: CASSPHIDTQYF.

V is TRBV19 and J is TRBJ1-2; the D is unclear. CDR1 and CDR2 from the germline V gene are LNHDA and SQIVND (reference sequence). The CDR3 length is 15 residues. V lost 3 bases, J lost 0 bases, and 11 bases lay in between. The CDR3 nucleotides are TGTGCCAGTAGTATCGCGTTGGGAGCTAACTATGGCTACACCTTC. It translates to CASSIALGANYGYTF.

V gene TRBV4-1 combines with J gene TRBJ2-4, with D possibly TRBD2 on 5 matching bases. The CDR3 runs 20 residues. Germline assignment: CDR1 MGHRA and CDR2 YSYEKL. The V end lost 0 bases, the J end lost 6 bases, and 27 bases lay between the germline ends. DNA for the CDR3: TGCGCCAGCAGCCAAGACGGAAAGACGGGGTTGAGGAGAGGGTTAAACATTCAGTACTTC. This sequence encodes CASSQDGKTGLRRGLNIQYF.

The table lists this clonotype with a few counts. The chain employs TRBV18 and TRBJ1-3; a possible D gene is TRBD1 (5 bases). Germline CDR1 KGHSH, CDR2 LQKENI. Trimming removed 3 bases at V and 0 bases at J, with 18 bases between. The CDR3 sequence is 18 residues long. The CDR3 bases are TGTGCCAGCTCACCCATCAGGGAAGGTTGGGGCTCTGGAAACACCATATATTTT. It is translated as CASSPIREGWGSGNTIYF. Drawing the rest from reference TRBV18 and TRBJ1-3, the complete variable domain is NAGVMQNPRHLVRRRGQEARLRCSPMKGHSHVYWYRQLPEEGLKFMVYLQKENIIDESGMPKERFSAEFPKEGPSILRIQQVVRGDSAAYFCASSPIREGWGSGNTIYFGEGSWLTVV.

This clonotype occurred a few times. The rearrangement links TRBV3-1 to TRBJ2-3, with D possibly TRBD1 on 5 matching bases. Trimming cost V 0 bases and J 6 bases, with 10 bases left between them. Germline CDR1 reads LGHDT; CDR2 reads YNNKEL (reference sequence). This CDR3 spans 14 amino acids. CDR3 nucleotide sequence: TGTGCCAGCAGCCAAGACTCCAACAGGGATACGCAGTATTTT. Encoded protein: CASSQDSNRDTQYF.

This clonotype occurred a few times. The chain employs TRBV4-3 and TRBJ2-5, with D possibly TRBD2 on 7 matching bases. Germline CDR1 reads LGHNA; CDR2 reads YSLEER. V lost 4 bases and J 7 bases, leaving 28 bases between the germline ends. The CDR3 sequence is 18 residues long. This CDR3 reads CASSLITPGGGSGGTQYF. CDR3 DNA: TGCGCCAGCAGCCTTATAACCCCTGGGGGGGGCTCGGGGGGGACCCAGTACTTC.

The chain uses TRBV11-2 and TRBJ1-6, with 7 bases matching TRBD1. CDR1 is SGHAT and CDR2 is FQNNGV in the germline V gene. The CDR3 is 14 amino acids. V was clipped by 3 bases and J by 6 bases; unmatched bases: 2. The DNA for the CDR3 is TGTGCCAGCAGCTTGGGACAGATTAATTCACCCCTCCACTTT. Translation: CASSLGQINSPLHF.

V is TRBV20-1 and J is TRBJ2-5; 10 nucleotides align to TRBD1. This CDR3 comprises 15 residues. The V segment lost 0 bases and the J segment 4 bases; nucleotides outside the gene matches: 5. CDR1 is DFQATT and CDR2 is SNEGSKA in the germline V gene (reference sequence). Here the CDR3 reads CSARDQGTGVETQYF. For the CDR3, the DNA is TGCAGTGCTAGAGATCAAGGGACAGGGGTAGAGACCCAGTACTTC.

This chain uses TRBV3-1 with TRBJ2-1; D is possibly TRBD1 (6 bases). CDR1 LGHDT and CDR2 YNNKEL come from the germline V gene (reference sequence). The CDR3 is 16 amino acids. Trimming stripped 6 bases from V and 0 bases from J, with 15 bases between. CDR3 DNA: TGTGCCAGCAGTCCTCGGGACACTTCCTCCTACAATGAGCAGTTCTTC. Protein sequence: CASSPRDTSSYNEQFF.

This clonotype was observed a few times. At one end, the junction sequence differs from germline, possibly due to a read error. This chain uses TRBV5-1 with TRBJ2-5; 7 bases match TRBD1. The J call is uncertain, as TRBJ2-1 better fits the DNA end. CDR1 is SGHRS, CDR2 YFSETQ, per germline. CDR3 length equals 14 residues. CDR3 in amino acids: CASSLDTGVNGQFF. In DNA, the CDR3 is TGCGCCAGCAGCTTAGACACAGGGGTTAATGGGCAGTTCTTC.

This clonotype was seen a handful of times. The chain employs TRBV28 and TRBJ2-4; 11 bases fit TRBD2. The V segment lost 5 bases and the J segment 7 bases; nucleotides outside the gene matches: 10. The CDR3 is 16 amino acids. The germline V gene has CDR1 MDHEN and CDR2 SYDVKM. As DNA, the CDR3 is TGTGCCAGCAGTCCGCCTGGACTAGCGGGTATGAACATTCAGTACTTC. Translating it yields CASSPPGLAGMNIQYF.

The genes are TRBV20-1 and TRBJ2-5; TRBD1 matches at 10 bases. V lost 3 bases to trimming and J lost 1 base; unmatched junction nucleotides: 5. From germline, CDR1 is DFQATT and CDR2 SNEGSKA (reference sequence). The CDR3 is made up of 15 amino acids. The CDR3 region is CSARGGQGSQETQYF. The CDR3 bases are TGCAGTGCTAGGGGGGGACAGGGGTCCCAAGAGACCCAGTACTTC.

The chain uses TRBV7-9 and TRBJ2-3, with D unclear. This CDR3 contains 16 residues. Trimming shortened V by 5 bases and J by 0 bases, and 15 bases separated the two germline ends. Germline CDR1 and CDR2: SEHNR and FQNEAQ (reference sequence). DNA for the CDR3: TGTGCCAGCAGCACCTGGTCGGTTACTAGCACAGATACGCAGTATTTT. It encodes CASSTWSVTSTDTQYF.

CDR3 DNA: TGTGCCAGCAGCCAAGTCGAGTTGGGGGGCTACACCTTC. It translates to CASSQVELGGYTF. This sequence joins TRBV3-1 and TRBJ1-2; D is uncertain. Deletions cut 1 base from V and 8 bases from J, with 11 bases between. Germline CDR1 and CDR2: LGHDT and YNNKEL (reference sequence). This CDR3 region has 13 residues.

The gene calls are TRBV21-1 and TRBJ2-1; the D call TRBD2 from the table was never checked on the DNA. TRBV21-1 is a documented pseudogene. CDR3 length: 14 amino acids. The CDR3 here is CASSPLAGMYEQFF. CDR3 nucleotide sequence: TGTGCCAGCAGCCCGCTGGCGGGAATGTATGAGCAGTTCTTC.

This clonotype was observed a few times. The chain links TRBV12-3 or TRBV12-4 to TRBJ2-5; D could derive from TRBD1 or TRBD2 (6 bases each). This CDR3 region has 12 residues. Trimming cost V 7 bases and J 5 bases, with 11 bases left between them. Here the CDR3 DNA reads TGTGCCAGCACCGTAGGGGGGGAGACCCAGTACTTC. This gives the protein CASTVGGETQYF.

This clonotype was seen a handful of times. V and J are TRBV29-1 and TRBJ2-3, with D possibly matching TRBD2 (6 bases). CDR3 length equals 14 residues. Germline CDR1 SQVTM, CDR2 ANQGSEA. V lost 6 bases and J 0 bases, leaving 13 bases between the germline ends. In DNA form, the CDR3 reads TGCAGCGTCGTTAGCGGAATGAGCACAGATACGCAGTATTTT. Its protein product is CSVVSGMSTDTQYF.